This entry lists 14 T cell receptor beta chains sequenced from one sample in a study of shared T cell receptors in the human thymus. Method: immunoSEQ multiplex PCR; TCRdb's copy keeps in-frame clones and lacks some. The table includes roughly 660,000 clones, roughly 90% detected once. These records were also assigned to another study, of human thymus T cells.

Material for sequencing was thymocytes. The receptors originated from a boy under two years old with a congenital heart defect.

The V gene is TRBV6-5, the J gene TRBJ2-7; 11 bases align to TRBD2. The germline V gene has CDR1 MNHEY and CDR2 SVGAGI. V was pared by 0 bases and J by 5 bases, with 3 bases of the junction left unmatched. The CDR3 has 15 amino acids. The CDR3 sequence is CASSYSASGRHEQYF. The CDR3 DNA is TGTGCCAGCAGTTACTCGGCTAGCGGGAGGCACGAGCAGTACTTC.

Only a few counts were recorded for this clone. This chain uses TRBV5-8 with TRBJ1-4; no reliable D call. The V end lost 3 bases, the J end lost 11 bases, and 14 bases lay between the germline ends. CDR1 is SGHTS and CDR2 is YDEGEE in the germline V gene. The CDR3 has 13 amino acids. CDR3 sequence (DNA): TGTGCCAGCAGCTCAGTGCGGACTGAGAAACTGTTTTTT. Its protein product is CASSSVRTEKLFF.

The V and J genes are TRBV28 and TRBJ2-4; perhaps TRBD1 as D (6 bases). Germline CDR1 is MDHEN and CDR2 is SYDVKM. The CDR3 covers 15 residues. Trimming removed 3 bases from V and 0 bases from J, with 9 bases in between. CDR3 coding DNA: TGTGCCAGCAGTTTCGGGACAAAAGCCAAAAACATTCAGTACTTC. The encoded protein is CASSFGTKAKNIQYF.

The chain uses TRBV5-4 and TRBJ2-3; D is unclear. The germline CDR1 and CDR2 sequences are SGHNT and YYREEE (reference sequence). This CDR3 has 12 residues. Trimming removed 6 bases at V and 1 base at J, with 6 bases between. CDR3 DNA sequence: TGTGCCAGCAACGCAGGCACAGATACGCAGTATTTT. As protein: CASNAGTDTQYF. The full variable domain, rest sourced from reference TRBV5-4 and TRBJ2-3, is ETGVTQSPTHLIKTRGQQVTLRCSSQSGHNTVSWYQQALGQGPQFIFQYYREEENGRGNFPPRFSGLQFPNYSSELNVNALELDDSALYLCASNAGTDTQYFGPGTRLTVL.

The rearrangement links TRBV10-3 to TRBJ2-3; 12 nucleotides line up with TRBD1. The V gene end was trimmed by 3 bases and the J gene end by 5 bases; junction bases not matched to a gene: 15. This CDR3 is built from 19 residues. The germline gives CDR1 ENHRY, CDR2 SYGVKD. Here the CDR3 reads CAISDNTERDRGQVDTQYF. CDR3 nucleotides: TGTGCCATCAGTGACAACACAGAGAGGGACAGGGGGCAGGTAGATACGCAGTATTTT.

This chain uses TRBV19 with TRBJ2-7; 10 bases align to TRBD1. The junction had 18 bases not matched to a gene; V was cut back by 5 bases and J by 2 bases. Germline CDR1 and CDR2: LNHDA and SQIVND (reference sequence). The length of the CDR3 is 19 residues. CDR3 protein: CASSSTGTGALVFPYEQYF. The CDR3 DNA follows: TGTGCCAGTAGTTCTACCGGGACAGGGGCGCTTGTATTCCCCTACGAGCAGTACTTC.

The J gene is TRBJ2-7, the V gene TRBV5-1; no definite D call. The length of the CDR3 is 14 residues. The V gene's germline CDR1 is SGHRS and CDR2 YFSETQ. Trimming shortened V by 4 bases and J by 0 bases, and 11 bases separated the two germline ends. The chain's CDR3 is CASSPRQSSYEQYF. The CDR3 DNA reads as TGCGCCAGCAGCCCACGACAAAGCTCCTACGAGCAGTACTTC.

This clone was seen a few times. This chain links TRBV6-6 with TRBJ1-2, with TRBD1 as a possible D gene (6 bases). The CDR3 totals 14 residues. V gave up 4 bases and J gave up 3 bases, with 12 bases separating them. The germline V gene has CDR1 MNHNY and CDR2 SVGAGI (reference sequence). The CDR3 DNA is TGTGCCAGCAGTTTCAGGGGTGAGGACTATGGCTACACCTTC. This gives the protein CASSFRGEDYGYTF.

The CDR3 loop is CASSEARQGAHGNTEAFF. In DNA form, the CDR3 reads TGTGCCAGCAGTGAAGCCCGACAGGGGGCACATGGGAACACTGAAGCTTTCTTT. The chain combines TRBV25-1 with TRBJ1-1, with 10 bases lining up with TRBD1. The CDR3 is made up of 18 amino acids. Germline CDR1 and CDR2: MGHDK and SYGVNS. The J segment lost 1 base and the V segment lost 2 bases, leaving 10 bases of the junction unmatched.

V and J are TRBV5-6 and TRBJ2-2; a possible D gene is TRBD2 (5 bases). V was clipped by 1 base and J by 4 bases, with 17 bases between them. Germline CDR1 reads SGHDT; CDR2 reads YYEEEE. CDR3 size: 17 residues. CDR3 in DNA: TGTGCCAGCAGCTTGCAGGTCGAGGGAGTGGGCACCGGGGAGCTGTTTTTT. It translates to CASSLQVEGVGTGELFF.

The chain has TRBV5-1 and TRBJ2-7, with D possibly being TRBD1 (5 bases). V was pared by 0 bases and J by 2 bases, with 12 bases between. The germline CDR1 and CDR2 sequences are SGHRS and YFSETQ. This CDR3 is built from 15 residues. The CDR3 protein is CASSLGGTGPYEQYF. Here the CDR3 DNA reads TGCGCCAGCAGCTTGGGGGGCACGGGCCCCTACGAGCAGTACTTC.

The chain has TRBV7-2 and TRBJ2-1, with 9 nucleotides matching TRBD2. V shed 6 bases and J 8 bases; nucleotides not matched to a gene: 14. Germline CDR1 and CDR2: SGHTA and FQGNSA. This CDR3 is 16 amino acids long. The CDR3 coding sequence is TGTGCCAGCAGGCCTAGGGGGGCGGGAGGGTCGGATGAGCAGTTCTTC. This sequence encodes CASRPRGAGGSDEQFF. The full variable domain, with the rest looked up from reference TRBV7-2 and TRBJ2-1, is GAGVSQSPSNKVTEKGKDVELRCDPISGHTALYWYRQSLGQGLEFLIYFQGNSAPDKSGLPSDRFSAERTGGSVSTLTIQRTQQEDSAVYLCASRPRGAGGSDEQFFGPGTRLTVL.

This clone was observed a few times. The chain uses TRBV4-3 and TRBJ2-2; 8 nucleotides line up with TRBD2. V trimming: 0 bases; J trimming: 8 bases; junction bases outside the gene matches: 11. The CDR3 is made up of 17 amino acids. The germline V gene has CDR1 LGHNA and CDR2 YSLEER. The CDR3 sequence is CASSQERSGGPGGELFF. The CDR3 DNA reads TGCGCCAGCAGCCAAGAAAGGTCGGGAGGGCCGGGGGGGGAGCTGTTTTTT.

J is TRBJ1-2 and V is TRBV4-1, with D possibly being TRBD1 (5 bases). V was clipped by 4 bases and J by 2 bases, with 11 bases between them. The CDR3 extends over 14 amino acids. Germline CDR1 MGHRA, CDR2 YSYEKL. The CDR3 DNA reads as TGCGCCAGCAGCCGACCGACAGTGAACTATGGCTACACCTTC. Its translation: CASSRPTVNYGYTF.